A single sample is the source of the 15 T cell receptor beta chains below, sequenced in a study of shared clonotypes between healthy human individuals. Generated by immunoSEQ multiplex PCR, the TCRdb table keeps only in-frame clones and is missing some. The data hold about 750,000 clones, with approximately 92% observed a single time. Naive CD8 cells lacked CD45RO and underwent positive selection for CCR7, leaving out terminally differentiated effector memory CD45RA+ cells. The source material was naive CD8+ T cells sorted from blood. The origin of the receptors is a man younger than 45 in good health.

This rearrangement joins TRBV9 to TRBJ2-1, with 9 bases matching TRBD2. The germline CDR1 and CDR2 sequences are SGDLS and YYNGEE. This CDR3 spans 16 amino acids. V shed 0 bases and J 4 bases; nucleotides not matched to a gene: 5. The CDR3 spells CASSVAETSGYNEQFF. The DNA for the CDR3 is TGTGCCAGCAGCGTAGCGGAGACTAGCGGATACAATGAGCAGTTCTTC.

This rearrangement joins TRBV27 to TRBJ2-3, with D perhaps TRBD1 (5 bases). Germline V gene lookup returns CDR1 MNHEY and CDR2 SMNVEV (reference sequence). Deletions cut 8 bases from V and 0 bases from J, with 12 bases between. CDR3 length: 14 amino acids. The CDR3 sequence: CASARARSTDTQYF. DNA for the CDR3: TGTGCCAGCGCCAGGGCTCGGAGCACAGATACGCAGTATTTT.

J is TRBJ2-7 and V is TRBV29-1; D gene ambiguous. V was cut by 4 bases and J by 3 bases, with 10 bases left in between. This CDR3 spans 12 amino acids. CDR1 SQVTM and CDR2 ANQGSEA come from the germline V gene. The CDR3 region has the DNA TGCAGCGTTGTAGAACCGAGCTACGAGCAGTACTTC. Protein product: CSVVEPSYEQYF.

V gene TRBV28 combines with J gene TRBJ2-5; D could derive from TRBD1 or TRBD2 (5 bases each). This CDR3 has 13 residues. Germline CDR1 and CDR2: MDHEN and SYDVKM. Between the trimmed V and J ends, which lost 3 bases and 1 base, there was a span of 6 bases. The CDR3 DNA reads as TGTGCCAGCAGTTTCGGGGCCCAAGAGACCCAGTACTTC. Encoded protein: CASSFGAQETQYF.

CDR3 DNA: TGCGCCAGCAGCGGGACCGGGGAGCTGTTTTTT. Its protein product is CASSGTGELFF. This chain connects TRBV10-2 to TRBJ2-2; no clear D gene. Trimming left V 6 bases short and J 5 bases short, with 4 bases between. This CDR3 is 11 amino acids long. Germline-derived CDR1 and CDR2 are WSHSY and SAAADI.

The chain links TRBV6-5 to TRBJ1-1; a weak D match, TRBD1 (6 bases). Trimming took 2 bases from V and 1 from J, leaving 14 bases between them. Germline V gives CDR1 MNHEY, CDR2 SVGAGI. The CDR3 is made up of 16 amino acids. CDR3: CASSYGQLGGNTEAFF. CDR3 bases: TGTGCCAGCAGTTACGGACAGCTCGGGGGGAACACTGAAGCTTTCTTT.

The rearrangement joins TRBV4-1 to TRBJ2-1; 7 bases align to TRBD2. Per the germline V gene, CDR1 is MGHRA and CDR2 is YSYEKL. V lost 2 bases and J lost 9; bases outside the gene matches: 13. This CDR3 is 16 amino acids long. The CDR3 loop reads CASSQIRVRGEIEQFF. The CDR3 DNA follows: TGCGCCAGCAGCCAAATTAGGGTTCGGGGGGAAATTGAGCAGTTCTTC.

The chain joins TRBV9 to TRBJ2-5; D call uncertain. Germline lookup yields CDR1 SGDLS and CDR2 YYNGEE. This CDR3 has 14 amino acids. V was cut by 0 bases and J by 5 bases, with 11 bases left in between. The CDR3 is CASSVGHRVETQYF. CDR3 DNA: TGTGCCAGCAGCGTAGGACATCGAGTTGAGACCCAGTACTTC.

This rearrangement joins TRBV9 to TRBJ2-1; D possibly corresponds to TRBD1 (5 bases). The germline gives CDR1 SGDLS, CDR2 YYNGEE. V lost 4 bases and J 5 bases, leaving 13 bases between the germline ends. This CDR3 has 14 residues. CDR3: CASSLSGANNEQFF. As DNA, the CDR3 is TGTGCCAGCAGCCTAAGTGGGGCCAACAATGAGCAGTTCTTC. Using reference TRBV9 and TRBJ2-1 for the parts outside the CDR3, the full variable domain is DSGVTQTPKHLITATGQRVTLRCSPRSGDLSVYWYQQSLDQGLQFLIQYYNGEERAKGNILERFSAQQFPDLHSELNLSSLELGDSALYFCASSLSGANNEQFFGPGTRLTVL.

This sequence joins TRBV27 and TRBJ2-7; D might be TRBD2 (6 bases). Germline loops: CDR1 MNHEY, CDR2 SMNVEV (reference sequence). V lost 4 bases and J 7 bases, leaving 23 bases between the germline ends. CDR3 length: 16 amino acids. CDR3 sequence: CASSYSPGGHGREQYF. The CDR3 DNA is TGTGCCAGCAGTTACTCCCCCGGCGGCCATGGGAGGGAGCAGTACTTC.

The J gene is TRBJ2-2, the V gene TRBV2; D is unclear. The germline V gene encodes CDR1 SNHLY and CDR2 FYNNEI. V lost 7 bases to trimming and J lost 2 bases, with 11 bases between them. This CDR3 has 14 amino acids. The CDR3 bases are TGTGCCAGCACCTTGTTCAGTAACACCGGGGAGCTGTTTTTT. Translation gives CASTLFSNTGELFF.

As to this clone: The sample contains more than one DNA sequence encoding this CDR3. CDR3 coding DNA: TGCGCCAGCAGCTTGCGGCAGGGAAACTACGAGCAGTACTTC. As protein: CASSLRQGNYEQYF. This chain links TRBV5-1 with TRBJ2-7, with D perhaps TRBD1 (5 bases). Germline V CDR1 and CDR2: SGHRS, YFSETQ. The CDR3 consists of 14 residues. Trimming shortened V by 1 base and J by 3 bases, and 11 bases separated the two germline ends.

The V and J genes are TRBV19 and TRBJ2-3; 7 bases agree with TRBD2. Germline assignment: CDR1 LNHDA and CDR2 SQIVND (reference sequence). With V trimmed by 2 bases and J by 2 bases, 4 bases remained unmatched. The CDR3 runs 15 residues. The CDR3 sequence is CASSILAANTDTQYF. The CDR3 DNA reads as TGTGCCAGTAGTATACTAGCGGCTAACACAGATACGCAGTATTTT.

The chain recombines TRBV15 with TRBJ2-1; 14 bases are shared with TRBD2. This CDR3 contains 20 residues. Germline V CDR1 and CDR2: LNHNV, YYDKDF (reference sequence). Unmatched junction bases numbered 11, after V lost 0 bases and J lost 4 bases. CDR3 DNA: TGTGCCACCAGCAGAGAGCGGCCCCCCGGGACTAGCGGGAGATACAATGAGCAGTTCTTC. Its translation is CATSRERPPGTSGRYNEQFF.

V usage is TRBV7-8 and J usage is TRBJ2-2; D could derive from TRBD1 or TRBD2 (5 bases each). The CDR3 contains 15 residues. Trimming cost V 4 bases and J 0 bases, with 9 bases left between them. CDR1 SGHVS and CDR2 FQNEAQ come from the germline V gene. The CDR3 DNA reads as TGTGCCAGCAGCTCCGGGACGGCGAACACCGGGGAGCTGTTTTTT. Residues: CASSSGTANTGELFF.